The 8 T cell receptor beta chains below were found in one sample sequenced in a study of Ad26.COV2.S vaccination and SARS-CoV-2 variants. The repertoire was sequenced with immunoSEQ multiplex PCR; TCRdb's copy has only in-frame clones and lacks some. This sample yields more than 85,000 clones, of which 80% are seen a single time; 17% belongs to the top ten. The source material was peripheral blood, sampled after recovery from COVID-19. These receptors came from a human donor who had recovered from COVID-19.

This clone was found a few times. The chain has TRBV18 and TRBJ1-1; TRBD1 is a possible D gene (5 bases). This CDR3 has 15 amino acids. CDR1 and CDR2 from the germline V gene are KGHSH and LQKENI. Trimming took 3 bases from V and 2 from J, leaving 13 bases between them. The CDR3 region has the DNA TGTGCCAGCTCACCCCATCCGGGACTCAACACTGAAGCTTTCTTT. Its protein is CASSPHPGLNTEAFF.

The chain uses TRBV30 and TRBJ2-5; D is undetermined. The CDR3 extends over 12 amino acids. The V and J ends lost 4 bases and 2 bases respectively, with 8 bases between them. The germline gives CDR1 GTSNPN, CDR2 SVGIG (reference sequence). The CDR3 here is CAWTLGQETQYF. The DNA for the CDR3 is TGTGCCTGGACCCTGGGGCAAGAGACCCAGTACTTC.

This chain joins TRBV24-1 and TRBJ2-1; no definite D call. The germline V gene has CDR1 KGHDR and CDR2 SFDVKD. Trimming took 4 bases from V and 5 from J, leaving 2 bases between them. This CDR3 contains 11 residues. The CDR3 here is CATSENNEQFF. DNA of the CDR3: TGTGCCACCAGTGAGAACAATGAGCAGTTCTTC.

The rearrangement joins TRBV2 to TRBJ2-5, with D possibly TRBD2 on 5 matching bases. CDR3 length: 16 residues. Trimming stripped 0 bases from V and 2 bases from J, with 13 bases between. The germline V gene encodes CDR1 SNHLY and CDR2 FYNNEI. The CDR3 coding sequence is TGTGCCAGCAGTGAAGCACCGGGGTACTTGCAAGAGACCCAGTACTTC. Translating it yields CASSEAPGYLQETQYF.

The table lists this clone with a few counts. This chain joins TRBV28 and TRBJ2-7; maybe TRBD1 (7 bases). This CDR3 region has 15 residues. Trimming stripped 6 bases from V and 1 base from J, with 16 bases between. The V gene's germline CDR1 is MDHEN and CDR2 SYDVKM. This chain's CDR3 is CASRKAAGGSYEQYF. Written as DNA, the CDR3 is TGTGCCAGCAGGAAAGCTGCAGGGGGGTCCTACGAGCAGTACTTC.

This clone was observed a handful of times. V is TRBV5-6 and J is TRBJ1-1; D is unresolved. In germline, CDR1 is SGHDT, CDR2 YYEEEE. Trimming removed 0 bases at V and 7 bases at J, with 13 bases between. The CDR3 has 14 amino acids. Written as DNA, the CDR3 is TGTGCCAGCAGCTTGGTGGGTTCGGCGGGTGAAGCTTTCTTT. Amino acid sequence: CASSLVGSAGEAFF.

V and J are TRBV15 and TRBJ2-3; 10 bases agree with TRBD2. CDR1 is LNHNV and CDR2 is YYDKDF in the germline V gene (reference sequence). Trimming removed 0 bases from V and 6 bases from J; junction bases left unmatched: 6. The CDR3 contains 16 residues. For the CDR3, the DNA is TGTGCCACCAGCAGAGATCTAGCGGGGGCTGGGGATACGCAGTATTTT. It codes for CATSRDLAGAGDTQYF.

CDR3 residues: CASSPKGQPRPYGYTF. DNA of the CDR3: TGTGCCAGCAGCCCTAAGGGCCAGCCTAGACCATATGGCTACACCTTC. The chain carries TRBV2 and TRBJ1-2; D not resolved. Germline lookup yields CDR1 SNHLY and CDR2 FYNNEI. V was pared by 6 bases and J by 5 bases, with 22 bases between. The CDR3 consists of 16 residues.